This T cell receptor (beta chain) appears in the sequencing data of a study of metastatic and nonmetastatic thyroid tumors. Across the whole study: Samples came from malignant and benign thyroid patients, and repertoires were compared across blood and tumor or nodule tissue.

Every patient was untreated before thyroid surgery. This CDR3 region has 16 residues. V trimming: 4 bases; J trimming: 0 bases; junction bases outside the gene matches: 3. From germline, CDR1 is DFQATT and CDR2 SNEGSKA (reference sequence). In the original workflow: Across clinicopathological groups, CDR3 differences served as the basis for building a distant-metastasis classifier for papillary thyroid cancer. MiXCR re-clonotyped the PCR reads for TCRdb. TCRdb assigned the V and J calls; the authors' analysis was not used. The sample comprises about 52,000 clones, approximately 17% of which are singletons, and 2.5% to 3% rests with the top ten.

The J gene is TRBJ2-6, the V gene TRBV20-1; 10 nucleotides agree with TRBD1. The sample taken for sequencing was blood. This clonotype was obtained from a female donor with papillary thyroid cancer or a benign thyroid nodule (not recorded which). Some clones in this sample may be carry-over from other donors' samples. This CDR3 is CSATDRGYSGANVLTF. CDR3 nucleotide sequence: TGCAGTGCTACGGACAGGGGGTACTCTGGGGCCAACGTCCTGACTTTC.